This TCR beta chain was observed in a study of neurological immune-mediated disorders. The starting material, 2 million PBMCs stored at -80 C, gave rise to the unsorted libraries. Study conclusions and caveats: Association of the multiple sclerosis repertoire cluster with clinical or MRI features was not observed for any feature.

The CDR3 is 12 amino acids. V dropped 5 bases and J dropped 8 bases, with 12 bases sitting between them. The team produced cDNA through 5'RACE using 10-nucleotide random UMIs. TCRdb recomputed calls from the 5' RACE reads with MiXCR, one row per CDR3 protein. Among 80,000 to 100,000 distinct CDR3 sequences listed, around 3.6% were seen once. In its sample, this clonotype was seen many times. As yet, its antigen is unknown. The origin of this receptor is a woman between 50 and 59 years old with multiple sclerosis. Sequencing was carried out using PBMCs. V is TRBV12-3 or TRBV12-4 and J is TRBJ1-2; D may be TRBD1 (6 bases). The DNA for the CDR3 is TGTGCCAGCAGTGTCAGGGGATTGGGCTACACCTTC. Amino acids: CASSVRGLGYTF.